The 12 T cell receptor beta chains presented below share a single source sample, sequenced in a study of T cell responses to AZD1222 COVID-19 vaccine. Assay used: immunoSEQ multiplex PCR; TCRdb lists only in-frame clones, some missing. The sample carries about 76,000 clones, about 88% recorded once. Source: peripheral blood, taken on day 0 of AZD1222 vaccination. The source of these receptors is an adult in good health.

This clone was seen a handful of times. The V gene is TRBV11-3, the J gene TRBJ2-1; unclear D gene. Germline-derived CDR1 and CDR2 are SGHNT and YENEEA. This CDR3 contains 13 residues. Trimming stripped 2 bases from V and 8 bases from J, with 10 bases between. The CDR3 nucleotides read TGTGCCAGCAGCTTATCGAGTGGTCATGAGCAGTTCTTC. Its protein product is CASSLSSGHEQFF. The whole variable domain, filled in from reference TRBV11-3 and TRBJ2-1, reads EAGVVQSPRYKIIEKKQPVAFWCNPISGHNTLYWYLQNLGQGPELLIRYENEEAVDDSQLPKDRFSAERLKGVDSTLKIQPAELGDSAVYLCASSLSSGHEQFFGPGTRLTVL.

The CDR3 nucleotides are TGTGCCAGCAGTCGTACGGGACAGGCTTCCAATGGCTACACCTTC. It encodes CASSRTGQASNGYTF. The chain carries TRBV6-5 and TRBJ1-2, with TRBD1 identical over 8 bases. The J segment lost 6 bases and the V segment lost 5 bases, leaving 11 bases of the junction unmatched. CDR1 and CDR2 from the germline V gene are MNHEY and SVGAGI. The CDR3 has 15 residues.

The chain joins TRBV30 to TRBJ2-7; perhaps TRBD1 as D (6 bases). This CDR3 is built from 13 residues. CDR1 GTSNPN and CDR2 SVGIG come from the germline V gene (reference sequence). V lost 3 bases, J lost 0 bases, and 9 bases lay in between. CDR3 sequence (DNA): TGTGCCTGGAGGGGGGCTAGCTCCTACGAGCAGTACTTC. Its translation is CAWRGASSYEQYF.

The V gene is TRBV6-5, the J gene TRBJ1-5; tentative D call: TRBD1 (5 bases). CDR1 and CDR2 (germline): MNHEY, SVGAGI. The CDR3 has 14 amino acids. V lost 2 bases to trimming and J lost 2 bases, with 7 bases between them. CDR3 nucleotide sequence: TGTGCCAGCAGTTACGGGGGGGGCAATCAGCCCCAGCATTTT. Residues: CASSYGGGNQPQHF.

The chain has TRBV10-3 and TRBJ2-2; D may be TRBD1 or TRBD2 (6 bases each). CDR1 is ENHRY and CDR2 is SYGVKD in the germline V gene. The length of the CDR3 is 16 residues. Trimming removed 10 bases from V and 1 base from J, with 19 bases in between. The CDR3: CATAGTYPLNTGELFF. The CDR3 region has the DNA TGTGCCACCGCGGGGACATATCCTTTGAACACCGGGGAGCTGTTTTTT.

This clone was recorded once. V usage is TRBV7-2 and J usage is TRBJ1-5; D is perhaps TRBD1 (6 bases). Germline lookup yields CDR1 SGHTA and CDR2 FQGNSA. Trimming removed 1 base at V and 9 bases at J, with 19 bases between. This CDR3 spans 16 amino acids. The DNA for the CDR3 is TGTGCCAGCAGCTTAGACACAGGGTCCCCGCGGCGGCCCCAGCATTTT. Its protein product is CASSLDTGSPRRPQHF. The full variable domain, rest sourced from reference TRBV7-2 and TRBJ1-5, is GAGVSQSPSNKVTEKGKDVELRCDPISGHTALYWYRQSLGQGLEFLIYFQGNSAPDKSGLPSDRFSAERTGGSVSTLTIQRTQQEDSAVYLCASSLDTGSPRRPQHFGDGTRLSIL.

J is TRBJ1-2 and V is TRBV4-2; TRBD1 matches 8 bases. CDR3 length: 17 residues. The V gene end was trimmed by 0 bases and the J gene end by 7 bases; junction bases not matched to a gene: 13. Germline CDR1 LGHNA, CDR2 YNFKEQ. The CDR3 coding sequence is TGTGCCAGCAGCCAAGATCGGAGCAGGGGGCAATTTGGTGGCTACACCTTC. It encodes CASSQDRSRGQFGGYTF.

The genes are TRBV11-3 and TRBJ2-3, with D possibly matching TRBD1 (5 bases). Trimming left V 4 bases short and J 1 base short, with 12 bases between. CDR1 is SGHNT and CDR2 is YENEEA in the germline V gene. This CDR3 contains 15 residues. CDR3 nucleotides: TGTGCCAGCAGCTCGGGCAGGGTGGGCACAGATACGCAGTATTTT. Translated, it gives CASSSGRVGTDTQYF.

This clone was seen just once. This chain uses TRBV15 with TRBJ2-1; possible D gene TRBD1, 5 bases. This CDR3 is built from 15 residues. From germline, CDR1 is LNHNV and CDR2 YYDKDF (reference sequence). Trimming cost V 0 bases and J 6 bases, with 12 bases left between them. The CDR3 coding sequence is TGTGCCACCAGCAGAGATCAGGGCAGAATCAATGAGCAGTTCTTC. Encoded protein: CATSRDQGRINEQFF.

The chain combines TRBV7-9 with TRBJ1-2, with a tentative D call TRBD1 (6 bases). Germline V gives CDR1 SEHNR, CDR2 FQNEAQ (reference sequence). Trimming shortened V by 5 bases and J by 8 bases, and 18 bases separated the two germline ends. The length of the CDR3 is 14 residues. The DNA for the CDR3 is TGTGCCAGCAGCCCTGGCATACAGGGAAACGGCTACACCTTC. This gives the protein CASSPGIQGNGYTF.

The chain has TRBV7-8 and TRBJ2-7; 7 bases fit TRBD1. This CDR3 contains 14 residues. The V gene's germline CDR1 is SGHVS and CDR2 FQNEAQ. The V gene end was trimmed by 3 bases and the J gene end by 9 bases; junction bases not matched to a gene: 11. DNA for the CDR3: TGTGCCAGCAGCTTCTCCCAAGGGGGCGCAGGGCAGTACTTC. Protein: CASSFSQGGAGQYF.

The J gene is TRBJ1-3, the V gene TRBV5-4, with TRBD1 as a possible D gene (6 bases). The CDR3 has 17 amino acids. The V gene lost 0 bases and the J gene lost 0 bases, with 13 bases spanning the gap. From germline, CDR1 is SGHNT and CDR2 YYREEE (reference sequence). The CDR3 sequence is CASSLAGAQFSGNTIYF. In DNA form, the CDR3 reads TGTGCCAGCAGCTTGGCGGGGGCACAGTTCTCTGGAAACACCATATATTTT.